A selection of T cell receptor beta chains follows, all from one sample in a study of post-analysis software for immune sequencing data. TCRdb re-analysed the PCR reads in MiXCR, keeping a single row per CDR3 protein. The sample holds around 710,000 distinct CDR3 sequences; 35% to 55% are singletons and the top ten take roughly 4.9%. The sample taken for sequencing was blood. These receptors came from a girl under 18 with multiple sclerosis. CDR3s include the opening cysteine and the closing phenylalanine or tryptophan. D genes are given only for firm matches. Clone size is shown for a subset of rows, as once, few, many or a class of expanded clone.

TRBV12-3/TRBV12-4	NA	13	TRBJ2-1	few	CASSRDSNNEQFF	TGTGCCAGCAGTAGAGACTCAAACAATGAGCAGTTCTTC
TRBV7-9	NA	15	TRBJ2-7	NA	CASSSPGTGTGEQYF	TGTGCCAGCAGCTCACCTGGGACCGGGACCGGCGAGCAGTACTTC
TRBV10-3	NA	12	TRBJ2-1	once	CAISELTDEQFF	TGTGCCATCAGTGAGCTGACTGATGAGCAGTTCTTC
TRBV30	TRBD1	13	TRBJ1-1	NA	CAWKTGVNTEAFF	TGTGCCTGGAAAACAGGGGTGAACACTGAAGCTTTCTTT
TRBV12-3/TRBV12-4	NA	13	TRBJ1-1	once	CASCVGADTEAFF	TGTGCCAGCTGCGTAGGGGCGGACACTGAAGCTTTCTTT
TRBV7-6	NA	12	TRBJ2-5	NA	CASRGGDGTQYF	TGTGCCAGCAGGGGGGGAGATGGGACCCAGTACTTC
TRBV24-1	TRBD2	15	TRBJ2-1	NA	CATSEAGTSRNEQFF	TGTGCCACCAGTGAGGCCGGGACTAGCAGGAATGAGCAGTTCTTC
TRBV3-1	NA	14	TRBJ2-2	NA	CASSQMINTGELFF	TGTGCCAGCAGCCAGATGATCAACACCGGGGAGCTGTTTTTT
TRBV6-6	NA	15	TRBJ2-3	NA	CASSSLGSGTDTQYF	TGTGCCAGCAGTTCCCTAGGTTCAGGCACAGATACGCAGTATTTT
TRBV4-3	TRBD1	13	TRBJ1-1	NA	CASSQATGGTAFF	TGCGCCAGCAGCCAGGCAACAGGGGGGACAGCTTTCTTT
TRBV7-3	TRBD1	12	TRBJ1-1	NA	CASSTRRQGDFF	TGTGCCAGCAGCACACGAAGACAGGGTGATTTCTTT
TRBV4-3	NA	15	TRBJ2-2	few	CASSRTGGATGELFF	TGCGCCAGCAGCCGGACCGGGGGAGCCACCGGGGAGCTGTTTTTT
TRBV6-5	NA	14	TRBJ2-5	few	CASSSGGPGETQYF	TGTGCCAGCAGTTCAGGAGGGCCAGGAGAGACCCAGTACTTC
TRBV20-1	TRBD2	16	TRBJ2-1	NA	CRARPTSGGFYNEQFF	TGCAGAGCTAGACCTACTAGCGGGGGATTCTACAATGAGCAGTTCTTC
TRBV5-1	NA	14	TRBJ2-5	NA	CASSLDGVAETQYF	TGCGCCAGCAGCTTGGACGGGGTCGCAGAGACCCAGTACTTC
TRBV6-1	TRBD2	13	TRBJ2-7	NA	CASHGLAPYEQYF	TGTGCCAGCCACGGACTAGCGCCCTACGAGCAGTACTTC
TRBV20-1	NA	12	TRBJ2-7	many	CSASVPSYEQYF	TGCAGTGCTAGTGTCCCCTCCTACGAGCAGTACTTC
TRBV12-3/TRBV12-4	NA	13	TRBJ2-3	few	CASRMTSTDTQYF	TGTGCCAGCAGGATGACTAGCACAGATACGCAGTATTTT
TRBV7-3	NA	17	TRBJ1-1	few	CASSLKPRALLNTEAFF	TGTGCCAGCAGCTTAAAACCCCGGGCCCTCTTGAACACTGAAGCTTTCTTT
TRBV12-3/TRBV12-4	NA	12	TRBJ1-1	NA	CASSFFGVQAFF	TGTGCCAGCAGTTTTTTCGGGGTTCAAGCTTTCTTT
TRBV29-1	NA	16	TRBJ1-2	NA	CSVDYSRDLGGSGYTF	TGCAGCGTTGATTATTCTCGGGACCTGGGCGGGAGTGGCTACACCTTC
TRBV3-1	TRBD2	17	TRBJ2-5	once	CASSPRFASGREETQYF	TGTGCCAGCAGCCCTCGTTTCGCTAGCGGGAGAGAAGAGACCCAGTACTTC
TRBV28	TRBD1	15	TRBJ1-4	NA	CASSLPGTGNEKLFF	TGTGCCAGCAGTTTACCCGGGACAGGGAACGAAAAACTGTTTTTT
TRBV29-1	NA	13	TRBJ2-5	NA	CSVVGAGGETQYF	TGCAGCGTTGTTGGGGCCGGCGGGGAGACCCAGTACTTC
TRBV12-3/TRBV12-4	TRBD1	12	TRBJ2-4	NA	CASSGQGPIEYF	TGTGCCAGCAGTGGACAGGGGCCTATCGAGTACTTC
TRBV11-2	NA	16	TRBJ2-3	NA	CASSLMGGYRTDTQYF	TGTGCCAGCAGCTTAATGGGGGGATATCGCACAGATACGCAGTATTTT
TRBV9	NA	13	TRBJ2-1	NA	CASRAASPNEQFF	TGTGCCAGCAGAGCGGCCTCTCCGAATGAGCAGTTCTTC
TRBV7-9	NA	13	TRBJ1-4	few	CASSLVRGEKLFF	TGTGCCAGCAGCTTAGTGCGCGGAGAAAAACTGTTTTTT
TRBV6-2/TRBV6-3	TRBD2	16	TRBJ2-1	NA	CASSFSRLAPYNEQFF	TGTGCCAGCAGTTTCTCCCGACTAGCGCCGTACAATGAGCAGTTCTTC
TRBV6-5	NA	13	TRBJ2-3	NA	CASSYVPTDTQYF	TGTGCCAGCAGTTACGTCCCCACAGATACGCAGTATTTT
TRBV29-1	NA	13	TRBJ1-2	NA	CSVEQVSGFGYTF	TGCAGCGTTGAACAGGTCTCGGGGTTTGGCTACACCTTC
TRBV12-3/TRBV12-4	NA	13	TRBJ2-5	few	CASSLGQPNKQYF	TGTGCCAGCAGTTTAGGACAGCCGAACAAGCAGTACTTC
TRBV20-1	TRBD2	14	TRBJ2-7	NA	CSARGVLADYEQYF	TGCAGTGCTAGAGGCGTCCTAGCGGATTACGAGCAGTACTTC
TRBV7-2	TRBD2	14	TRBJ2-5	NA	CASSSPGLALEQYF	TGTGCCAGCAGCTCCCCGGGACTAGCGTTAGAGCAGTACTTC
TRBV4-3	TRBD2	20	TRBJ2-3	NA	CASSQEWPFRAGGRADTQYF	TGCGCCAGCAGCCAAGAATGGCCGTTCCGGGCGGGGGGCCGCGCAGATACGCAGTATTTT
TRBV9	NA	16	TRBJ2-5	few	CASSVAGGLDQETQYF	TGTGCCAGCAGCGTAGCTGGAGGACTCGACCAAGAGACCCAGTACTTC
TRBV11-3	NA	15	TRBJ2-3	NA	CASSLRALTTDTQYF	TGTGCCAGCAGCTTAAGGGCACTGACCACAGATACGCAGTATTTT
TRBV10-2	NA	14	TRBJ2-1	NA	CASSEKGGLFEQFF	TGCGCCAGCAGTGAAAAGGGGGGTCTCTTCGAGCAGTTCTTC
TRBV7-6	NA	13	TRBJ2-7	NA	CASSLAPFNEQYF	TGTGCCAGCAGCTTAGCGCCTTTCAACGAGCAGTACTTC
TRBV24-1	NA	13	TRBJ2-1	NA	CATSDLGLNEQFF	TGTGCCACCAGTGATCTCGGACTCAATGAGCAGTTCTTC
TRBV27	NA	11	TRBJ1-1	NA	CARRQDTEAFF	TGTGCCAGACGACAGGACACTGAAGCTTTCTTT
TRBV9	NA	10	TRBJ1-1	NA	CASSASGAFF	TGTGCCAGCAGCGCGTCGGGGGCTTTCTTT
TRBV4-3	NA	15	TRBJ2-1	NA	CASGDSSYGFNEQFF	TGCGCCAGTGGGGACTCCTCATACGGGTTCAATGAGCAGTTCTTC
TRBV7-2	NA	18	TRBJ2-4	once	CASSSSQGPSLAKNIQYF	TGTGCCAGCAGCTCCTCGCAGGGCCCGAGTCTAGCCAAAAACATTCAGTACTTC
TRBV6-2/TRBV6-3	NA	15	TRBJ2-7	few	CASSYHRESGYEQYF	TGTGCCAGCAGTTACCACAGGGAGTCAGGCTACGAGCAGTACTTC
TRBV24-1	NA	12	TRBJ2-5	NA	CATSDYSETQYF	TGTGCCACCAGTGACTATTCGGAGACCCAGTACTTC
TRBV29-1	NA	12	TRBJ1-2	NA	CSVDPRPHGYTF	TGCAGCGTTGACCCCCGGCCCCATGGCTACACCTTC
TRBV12-3/TRBV12-4	TRBD1	16	TRBJ2-3	NA	CASSPSGQVSTDTQYF	TGTGCCAGCAGTCCGTCGGGACAGGTCAGCACAGATACGCAGTATTTT
TRBV24-1	NA	14	TRBJ1-1	once	CATSSSGRGTEAFF	TGTGCCACCAGCTCTAGTGGGCGGGGGACTGAAGCTTTCTTT
TRBV7-9	TRBD2	17	TRBJ2-1	few	CASSLSLAGGHHNEQFF	TGTGCCAGCAGCTTATCCCTAGCGGGAGGACATCACAATGAGCAGTTCTTC
TRBV27	NA	14	TRBJ2-3	NA	CASGGTSSTDTQYF	TGTGCCAGCGGCGGGACCTCTAGCACAGATACGCAGTATTTT
TRBV6-6	TRBD2	17	TRBJ2-3	NA	CASSYSAREGPADTQYF	TGTGCCAGCAGTTACTCGGCGCGGGAGGGCCCGGCAGATACGCAGTATTTT
TRBV6-4	NA	13	TRBJ1-1	few	CASSAAPFTEAFF	TGTGCCAGCAGTGCGGCCCCGTTTACTGAAGCTTTCTTT
TRBV3-1	NA	14	TRBJ1-1	NA	CASSQGAPNTEAFF	TGTGCCAGCAGCCAGGGGGCGCCGAACACTGAAGCTTTCTTT